This T cell receptor (beta chain) was profiled in a study of T cell repertoires in cytomegalovirus infection (dated by TCRdb to between 2017 and 2020). Some background on the complete study: Donor HLA type was relevant to the analysis, because carriage of CMV infection together with the matching HLA type was indicated by public TCR beta signatures.

Here is what the overall study found, with its caveats: The ex vivo response was dominated by HLA-C-restricted CMV-specific TCR beta clonotypes, which also provided the single most frequent clonotype in two of eight donors. In both this cohort and an independent cohort of some 380 donors, the cumulative frequency of public TCR beta family members distinguished carriers of CMV infection plus the relevant HLA type.

To note about this clonotype: Its specific antigen is unknown. There are no base qualities to consult, and no much larger clone falls within one base.

Including cysteine and phenylalanine, the CDR3 has 16 amino acids. Of the read, only the CDR3 DNA is kept; its 48 bases are in frame from base 1. Taken from the germline V gene, the CDR1 and CDR2 loops are KGHSH and LQKENI. After removal of 4 bases from V and 0 bases from J, the junction retains 7 bases not matched to a gene. Reads for this sample came from an Illumina HiSeq 1500. Using fastp trimming at Q25 and MiXCR clonotype assembly, TCRdb reanalyzed the public sequencing data and kept in-frame beta chains. Each CDR3 protein gets just one entry, which takes the most common genes and DNA from the rows behind it. The sample data list fewer than 550,000 distinct CDR3 sequences, and about a third of these were observed just once. Of the sample, about an eighth falls within the top ten clones.

The TCR comes from a human donor in good health (CMV status not recorded). Some clones in this sample may be carry-over from other donors' samples. The rearrangement joined TRBV18 to TRBJ2-3, with TRBD1 matching 7 junction bases. Sequencing was done on a sample of PBMCs. The DNA sequence is given as TGTGCCAGCTCACTACGAAGACAGGGAAGCACAGATACGCAGTATTTT. Translated, it gives CASSLRRQGSTDTQYF.